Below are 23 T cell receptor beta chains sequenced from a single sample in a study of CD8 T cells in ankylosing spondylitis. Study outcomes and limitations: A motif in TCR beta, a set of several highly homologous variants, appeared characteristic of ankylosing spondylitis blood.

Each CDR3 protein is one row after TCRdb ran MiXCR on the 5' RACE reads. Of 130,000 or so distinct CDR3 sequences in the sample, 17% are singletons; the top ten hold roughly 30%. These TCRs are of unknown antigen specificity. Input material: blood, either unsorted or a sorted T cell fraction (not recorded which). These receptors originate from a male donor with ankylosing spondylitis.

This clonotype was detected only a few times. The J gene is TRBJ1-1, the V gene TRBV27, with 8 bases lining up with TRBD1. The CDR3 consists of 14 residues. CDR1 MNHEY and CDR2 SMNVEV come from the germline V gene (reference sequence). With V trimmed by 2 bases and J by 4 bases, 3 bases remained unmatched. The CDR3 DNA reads TGTGCCAGCAGTTTACCTGGACAGGGCACTGAAGCTTTCTTT. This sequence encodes CASSLPGQGTEAFF.

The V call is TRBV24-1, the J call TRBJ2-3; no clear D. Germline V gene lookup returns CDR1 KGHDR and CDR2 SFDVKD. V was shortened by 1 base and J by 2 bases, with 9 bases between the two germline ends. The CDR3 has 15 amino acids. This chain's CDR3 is CATSDLPSSTDTQYF. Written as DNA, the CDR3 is TGTGCCACCAGTGATTTACCCAGCTCCACAGATACGCAGTATTTT.

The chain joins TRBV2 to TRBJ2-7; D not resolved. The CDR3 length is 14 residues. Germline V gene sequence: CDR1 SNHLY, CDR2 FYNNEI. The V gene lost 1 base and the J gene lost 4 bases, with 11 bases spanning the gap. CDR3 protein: CASSEGRMGYEQYF. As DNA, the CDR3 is TGTGCCAGCAGTGAAGGCCGGATGGGTTACGAGCAGTACTTC. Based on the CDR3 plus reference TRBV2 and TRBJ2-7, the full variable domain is EPEVTQTPSHQVTQMGQEVILRCVPISNHLYFYWYRQILGQKVEFLVSFYNNEISEKSEIFDDQFSVERPDGSNFTLKIRSTKLEDSAMYFCASSEGRMGYEQYFGPGTRLTVT.

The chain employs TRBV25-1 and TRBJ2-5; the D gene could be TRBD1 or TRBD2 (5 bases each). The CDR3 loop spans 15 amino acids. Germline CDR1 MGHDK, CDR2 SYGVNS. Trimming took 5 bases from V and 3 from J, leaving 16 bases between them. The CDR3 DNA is TGTGCCAGCAGTAACCCCCGGGACGGTGAAGAGACCCAGTACTTC. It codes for CASSNPRDGEETQYF.

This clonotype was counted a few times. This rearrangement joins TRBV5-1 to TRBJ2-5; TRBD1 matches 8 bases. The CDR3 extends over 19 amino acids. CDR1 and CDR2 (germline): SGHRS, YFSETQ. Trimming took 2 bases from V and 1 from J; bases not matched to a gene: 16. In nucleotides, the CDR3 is TGCGCCAGCAGCTTTGCGGATAGACAGGGGAGGAGGGCCCAAGAGACCCAGTACTTC. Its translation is CASSFADRQGRRAQETQYF.

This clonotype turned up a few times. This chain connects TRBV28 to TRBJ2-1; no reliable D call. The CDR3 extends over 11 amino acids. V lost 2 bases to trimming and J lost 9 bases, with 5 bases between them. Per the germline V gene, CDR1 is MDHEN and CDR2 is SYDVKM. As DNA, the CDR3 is TGTGCCAGCAGTTTAGGAATTGAGCAGTTCTTC. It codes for CASSLGIEQFF.

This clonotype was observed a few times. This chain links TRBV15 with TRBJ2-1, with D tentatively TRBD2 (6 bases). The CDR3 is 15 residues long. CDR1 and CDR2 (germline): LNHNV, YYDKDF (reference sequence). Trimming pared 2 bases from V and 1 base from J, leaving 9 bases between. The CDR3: CATSRRENSYNEQFF. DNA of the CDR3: TGTGCCACCAGCAGACGGGAGAATTCCTACAATGAGCAGTTCTTC.

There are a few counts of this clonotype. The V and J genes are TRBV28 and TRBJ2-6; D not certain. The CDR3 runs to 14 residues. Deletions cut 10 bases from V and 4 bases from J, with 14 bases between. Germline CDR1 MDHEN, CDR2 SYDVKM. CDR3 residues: CATCAAGGANVLTF. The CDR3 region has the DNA TGTGCCACCTGCGCGGCAGGCGGGGCCAACGTCCTGACTTTC.

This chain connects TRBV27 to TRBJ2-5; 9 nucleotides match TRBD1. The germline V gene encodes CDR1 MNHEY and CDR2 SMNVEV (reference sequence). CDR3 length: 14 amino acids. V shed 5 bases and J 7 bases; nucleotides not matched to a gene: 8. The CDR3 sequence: CASSGTGWPVTQYF. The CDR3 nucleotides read TGTGCCAGCAGTGGGACAGGGTGGCCCGTGACCCAGTACTTC.

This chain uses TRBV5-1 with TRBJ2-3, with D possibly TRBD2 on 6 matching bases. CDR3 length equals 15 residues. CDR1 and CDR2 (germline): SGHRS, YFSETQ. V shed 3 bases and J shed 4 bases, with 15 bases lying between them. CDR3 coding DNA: TGCGCCAGCAGCTCGGGACTCCGGAATCCAGATACGCAGTATTTT. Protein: CASSSGLRNPDTQYF.

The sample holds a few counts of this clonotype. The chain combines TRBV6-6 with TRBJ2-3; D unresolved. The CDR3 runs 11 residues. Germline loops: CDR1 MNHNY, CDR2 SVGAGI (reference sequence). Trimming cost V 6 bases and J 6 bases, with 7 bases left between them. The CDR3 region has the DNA TGTGCCAGCAGATCGCTGGATACGCAGTATTTT. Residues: CASRSLDTQYF.

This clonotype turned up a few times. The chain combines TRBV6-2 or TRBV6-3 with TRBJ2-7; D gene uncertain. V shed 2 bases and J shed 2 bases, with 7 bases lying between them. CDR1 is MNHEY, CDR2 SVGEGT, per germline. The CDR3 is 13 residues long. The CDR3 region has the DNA TGTGCCAGCAGTTACGCTCAGACCTACGAGCAGTACTTC. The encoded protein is CASSYAQTYEQYF.

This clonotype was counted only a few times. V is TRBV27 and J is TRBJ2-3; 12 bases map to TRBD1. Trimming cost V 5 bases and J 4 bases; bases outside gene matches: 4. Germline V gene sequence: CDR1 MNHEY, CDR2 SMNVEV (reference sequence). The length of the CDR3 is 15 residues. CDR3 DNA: TGTGCCAGCAGTCTGGGACAGGGGGCCCCAGATACGCAGTATTTT. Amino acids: CASSLGQGAPDTQYF.

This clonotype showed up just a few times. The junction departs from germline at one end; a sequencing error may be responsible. CDR3 sequence reads: CASREGQGATEAFF. In DNA, the CDR3 is TGTGCCAGCAGGGAAGGACAGGGGGCTACTGAAGCTTTCTTT. The chain couples TRBV2 to TRBJ1-1, with 11 bases aligning to TRBD1. This CDR3 contains 14 residues. CDR1 SNHLY and CDR2 FYNNEI come from the germline V gene.

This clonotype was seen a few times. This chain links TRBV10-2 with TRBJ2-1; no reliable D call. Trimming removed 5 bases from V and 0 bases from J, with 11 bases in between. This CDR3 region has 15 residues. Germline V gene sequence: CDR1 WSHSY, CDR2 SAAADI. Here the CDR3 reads CASSLDRPSYNEQFF. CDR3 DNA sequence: TGCGCCAGCAGTTTAGACCGACCCTCCTACAATGAGCAGTTCTTC.

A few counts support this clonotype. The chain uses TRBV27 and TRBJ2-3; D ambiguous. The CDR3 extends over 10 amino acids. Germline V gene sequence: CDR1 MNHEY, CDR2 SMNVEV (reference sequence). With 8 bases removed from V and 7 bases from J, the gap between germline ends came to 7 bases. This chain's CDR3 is CASGQYTQYF. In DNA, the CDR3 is TGTGCCAGCGGGCAGTATACGCAGTATTTT.

The CDR3 loop reads CASSPSLGSPLHF. The CDR3 region has the DNA TGTGCCAGCAGTCCCTCACTGGGTTCACCCCTCCACTTT. This rearrangement joins TRBV27 to TRBJ1-6, with D uncertain. The length of the CDR3 is 13 residues. Germline CDR1 reads MNHEY; CDR2 reads SMNVEV (reference sequence). Trimming shortened V by 5 bases and J by 9 bases, and 11 bases separated the two germline ends.

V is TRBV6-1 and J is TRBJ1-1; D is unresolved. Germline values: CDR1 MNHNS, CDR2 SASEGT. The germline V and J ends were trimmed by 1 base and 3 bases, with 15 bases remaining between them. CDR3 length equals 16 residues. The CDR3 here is CASSEDWGVVDTEAFF. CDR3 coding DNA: TGTGCCAGCAGTGAAGACTGGGGTGTTGTCGACACTGAAGCTTTCTTT.

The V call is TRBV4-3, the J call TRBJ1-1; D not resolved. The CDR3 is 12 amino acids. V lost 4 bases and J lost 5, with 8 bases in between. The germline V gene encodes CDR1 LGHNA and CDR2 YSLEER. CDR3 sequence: CASSLHRTEAFF. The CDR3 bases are TGCGCCAGCAGCCTCCATAGGACTGAAGCTTTCTTT.

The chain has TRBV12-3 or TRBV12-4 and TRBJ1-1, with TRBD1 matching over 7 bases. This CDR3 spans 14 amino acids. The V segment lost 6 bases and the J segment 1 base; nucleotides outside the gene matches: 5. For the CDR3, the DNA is TGTGCCAGCAGCCAAGGACAGGCGAACACTGAAGCTTTCTTT. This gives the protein CASSQGQANTEAFF.

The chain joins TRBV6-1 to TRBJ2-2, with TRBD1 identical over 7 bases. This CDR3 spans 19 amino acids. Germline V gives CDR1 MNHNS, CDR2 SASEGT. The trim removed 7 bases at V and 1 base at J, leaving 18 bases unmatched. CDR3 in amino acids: CASTLGSGTGTVNTGELFF. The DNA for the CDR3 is TGTGCCAGCACGCTCGGAAGTGGGACCGGGACAGTGAACACCGGGGAGCTGTTTTTT.

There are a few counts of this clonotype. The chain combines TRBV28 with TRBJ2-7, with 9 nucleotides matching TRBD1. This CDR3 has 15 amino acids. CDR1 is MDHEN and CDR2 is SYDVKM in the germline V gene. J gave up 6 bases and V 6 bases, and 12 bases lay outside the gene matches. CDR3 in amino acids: CASSLSGQGRTEQYF. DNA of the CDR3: TGTGCCAGCAGCTTAAGTGGACAGGGGAGGACCGAGCAGTACTTC.

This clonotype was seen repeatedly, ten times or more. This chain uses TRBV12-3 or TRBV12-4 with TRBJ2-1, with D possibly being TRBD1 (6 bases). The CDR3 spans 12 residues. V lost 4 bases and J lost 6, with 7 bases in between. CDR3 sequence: CASSYRANEQFF. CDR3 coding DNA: TGTGCCAGCAGTTACAGGGCCAATGAGCAGTTCTTC.